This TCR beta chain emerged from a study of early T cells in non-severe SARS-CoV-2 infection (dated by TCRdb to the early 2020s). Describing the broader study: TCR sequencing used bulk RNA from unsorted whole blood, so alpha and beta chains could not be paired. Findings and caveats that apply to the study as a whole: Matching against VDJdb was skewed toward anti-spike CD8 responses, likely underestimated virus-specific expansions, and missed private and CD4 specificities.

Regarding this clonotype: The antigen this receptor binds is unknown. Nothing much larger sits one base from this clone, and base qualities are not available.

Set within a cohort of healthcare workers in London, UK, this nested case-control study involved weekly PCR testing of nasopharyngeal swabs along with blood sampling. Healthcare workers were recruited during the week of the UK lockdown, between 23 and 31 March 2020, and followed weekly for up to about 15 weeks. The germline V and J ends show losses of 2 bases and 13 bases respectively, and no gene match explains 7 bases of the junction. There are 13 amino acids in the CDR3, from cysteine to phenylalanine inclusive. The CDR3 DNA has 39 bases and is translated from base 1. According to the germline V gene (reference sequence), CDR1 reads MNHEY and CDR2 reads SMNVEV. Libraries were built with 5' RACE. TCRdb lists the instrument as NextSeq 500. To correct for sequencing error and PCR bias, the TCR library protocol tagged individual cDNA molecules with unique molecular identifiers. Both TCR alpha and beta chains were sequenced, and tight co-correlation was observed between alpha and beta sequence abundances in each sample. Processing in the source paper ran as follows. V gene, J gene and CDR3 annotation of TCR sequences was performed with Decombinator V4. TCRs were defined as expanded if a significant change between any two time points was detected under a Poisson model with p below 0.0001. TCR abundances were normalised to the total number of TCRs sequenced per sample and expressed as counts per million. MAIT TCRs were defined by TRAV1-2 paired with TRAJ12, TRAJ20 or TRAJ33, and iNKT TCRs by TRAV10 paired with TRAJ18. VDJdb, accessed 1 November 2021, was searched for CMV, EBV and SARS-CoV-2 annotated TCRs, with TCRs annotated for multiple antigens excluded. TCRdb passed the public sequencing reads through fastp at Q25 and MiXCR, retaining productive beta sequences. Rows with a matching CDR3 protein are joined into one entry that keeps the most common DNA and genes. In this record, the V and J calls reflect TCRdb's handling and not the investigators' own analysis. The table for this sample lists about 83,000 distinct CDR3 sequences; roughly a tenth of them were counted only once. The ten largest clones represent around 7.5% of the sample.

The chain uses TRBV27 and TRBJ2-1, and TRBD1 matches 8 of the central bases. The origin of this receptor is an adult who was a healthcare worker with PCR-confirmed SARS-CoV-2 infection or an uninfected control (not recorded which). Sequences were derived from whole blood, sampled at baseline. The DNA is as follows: TGTGCCAGCAGTTTACAGGGGGCAAGGGAACAGTTCTTC. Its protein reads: CASSLQGAREQFF.